The 20 T cell receptor beta chains in this list originate from one sample, sequenced in a study of cytomegalovirus exposure and HLA in healthy donors. PCR employed 60 Vbeta and 13 Jbeta primers. Assay: immunoSEQ multiplex PCR; the TCRdb copy retains only in-frame clones and omits some. The table has 120,000 or so clones, roughly 70% seen once. Sequencing was performed on PBMCs. The receptors come from a middle-aged man in good health and CMV-seropositive.

This clone was seen only once. This chain joins TRBV5-1 and TRBJ2-3; 9 bases agree with TRBD1. This CDR3 contains 15 residues. Germline V CDR1 and CDR2: SGHRS, YFSETQ. After removal of 4 bases from V and 4 bases from J, the junction contained 7 bases not matched to a gene. This chain's CDR3 is CASSLYRGRADTQYF. The CDR3 region has the DNA TGCGCCAGCAGCCTCTACAGGGGGCGGGCAGATACGCAGTATTTT.

V gene TRBV29-1 combines with J gene TRBJ2-7; 11 positions agree with TRBD1. This CDR3 is 19 amino acids long. Germline CDR1 and CDR2: SQVTM and ANQGSEA. With V trimmed by 3 bases and J by 1 base, 17 bases remained unmatched. The DNA of the CDR3 is TGCAGCGTTGAGACGCGCTCGAGGACAGGGGGCCACCCATCCTACGAGCAGTACTTC. Protein product: CSVETRSRTGGHPSYEQYF.

This chain connects TRBV6-1 to TRBJ1-5, with 9 bases lining up with TRBD1. This CDR3 is 15 amino acids long. The ends lost 7 bases at V and 0 bases at J; junction bases unmatched: 4. Germline values: CDR1 MNHNS, CDR2 SASEGT. CDR3 sequence: CASIGTGISNQPQHF. CDR3 nucleotides: TGTGCCAGCATAGGGACAGGGATTAGCAATCAGCCCCAGCATTTT.

The chain is built from TRBV7-2 and TRBJ2-7, with 10 bases identical to TRBD2. The CDR3 contains 15 residues. After removal of 4 bases from V and 1 base from J, the junction contained 4 bases not matched to a gene. Germline loops: CDR1 SGHTA, CDR2 FQGNSA. The chain's CDR3 is CASSSSGRGSYEQYF. The CDR3 coding sequence is TGTGCCAGCAGCTCAAGCGGGAGGGGTTCCTACGAGCAGTACTTC.

This chain uses TRBV15 with TRBJ2-3; 11 nucleotides line up with TRBD1. Germline trimming cut 0 bases from V and 3 bases from J; bases unmatched to any gene: 2. The CDR3 sequence is 16 residues long. Germline V gene lookup returns CDR1 LNHNV and CDR2 YYDKDF (reference sequence). The CDR3 spells CATSREGDRGTDTQYF. CDR3 DNA sequence: TGTGCCACCAGCAGAGAAGGGGACAGGGGGACAGATACGCAGTATTTT.

V gene TRBV5-6 combines with J gene TRBJ2-5; TRBD1 is a possible D gene (5 bases). Germline V gene lookup returns CDR1 SGHDT and CDR2 YYEEEE. V lost 0 bases and J lost 3, with 6 bases in between. This CDR3 comprises 13 residues. The CDR3 spells CASSLVREETQYF. The CDR3 region has the DNA TGTGCCAGCAGCTTGGTCAGGGAAGAGACCCAGTACTTC.

The chain uses TRBV6-1 and TRBJ1-6; D gene unclear. Trimming stripped 8 bases from V and 7 bases from J, with 6 bases between. The CDR3 runs to 11 residues. Germline V gene sequence: CDR1 MNHNS, CDR2 SASEGT. In DNA, the CDR3 is TGTGCCAGCGAGGAGAATTCACCCCTCCACTTT. Amino acids: CASEENSPLHF.

The chain employs TRBV7-8 and TRBJ2-2; no reliable D call. V lost 4 bases and J lost 2, with 11 bases in between. The CDR3 spans 15 residues. Looked up from germline, CDR1 is SGHVS and CDR2 is FQNEAQ. Here the CDR3 reads CASSSKPPNTGELFF. In DNA, the CDR3 is TGTGCCAGCAGCTCCAAGCCACCCAACACCGGGGAGCTGTTTTTT.

The CDR3 DNA follows: TGTGCCATCAGTGAGAGGAGAGAGACCCAGTACTTC. Translated, it gives CAISERRETQYF. The gene calls are TRBV10-3 and TRBJ2-5; no clear D gene. The CDR3 loop spans 12 amino acids. Germline V lookup: CDR1 ENHRY, CDR2 SYGVKD. Between the trimmed V and J ends, which lost 2 bases and 4 bases, there was a span of 5 bases.

This clone showed up just once. J is TRBJ1-1 and V is TRBV6-6; perhaps TRBD1 as D (6 bases). V was shortened by 6 bases and J by 0 bases, with 11 bases between the two germline ends. Germline V gives CDR1 MNHNY, CDR2 SVGAGI (reference sequence). The CDR3 loop spans 14 amino acids. CDR3 residues: CASSPTGLNTEAFF. The CDR3 nucleotides read TGTGCCAGCAGCCCAACAGGGTTGAACACTGAAGCTTTCTTT.

This clone was counted between two and nine times. The rearrangement joins TRBV5-5 to TRBJ2-1; 8 nucleotides agree with TRBD2. The germline V gene encodes CDR1 SGHKS and CDR2 YYEKEE (reference sequence). This CDR3 contains 17 residues. The ends lost 4 bases at V and 4 bases at J; junction bases unmatched: 13. This chain's CDR3 is CASSPGDSGGVYNEQFF. CDR3 nucleotides: TGTGCCAGCAGCCCGGGGGATTCGGGGGGGGTTTACAATGAGCAGTTCTTC.

The chain has TRBV27 and TRBJ2-1; 7 bases match TRBD2. CDR1 is MNHEY, CDR2 SMNVEV, per germline (reference sequence). V was clipped by 2 bases and J by 8 bases; unmatched bases: 9. The CDR3 extends over 15 amino acids. The CDR3 coding sequence is TGTGCCAGCAGTTTAGGGATGACTAGCCTCGATGAGCAGTTCTTC. It translates to CASSLGMTSLDEQFF.

The gene calls are TRBV6-5 and TRBJ2-7; possible D gene TRBD2, 7 bases. The CDR3 sequence is 15 residues long. Trimming cost V 6 bases and J 3 bases, with 18 bases left between them. Germline CDR1 is MNHEY and CDR2 is SVGAGI. CDR3 coding DNA: TGTGCCAGCAGCAACACAGGGAGGGGGGTCTACGAGCAGTACTTC. It encodes CASSNTGRGVYEQYF.

The chain is built from TRBV6-5 and TRBJ1-5; D unclear. V was trimmed by 0 bases and J by 0 bases, leaving 6 bases between them. This CDR3 has 15 amino acids. The germline V gene encodes CDR1 MNHEY and CDR2 SVGAGI. The CDR3 DNA reads TGTGCCAGCAGTTACTCGGCAAATAGCAATCAGCCCCAGCATTTT. Translating it yields CASSYSANSNQPQHF.

This clone was counted between two and nine times. At the DNA level, this CDR3 is encoded by other sequences in the same sample as well. The rearrangement links TRBV6-5 to TRBJ1-5; D not certain. CDR1 is MNHEY and CDR2 is SVGAGI in the germline V gene. This CDR3 has 13 residues. V lost 5 bases and J 4 bases, leaving 9 bases between the germline ends. The CDR3: CASSRDINQPQHF. As DNA, the CDR3 is TGTGCCAGCAGTCGCGACATAAATCAGCCCCAGCATTTT.

This clone was found once. The chain uses TRBV28 and TRBJ2-2; TRBD1 matches 7 bases. This CDR3 is built from 16 residues. Trimming removed 6 bases from V and 0 bases from J; junction bases left unmatched: 7. Germline CDR1 is MDHEN and CDR2 is SYDVKM. The CDR3: CASRPGGQANTGELFF. CDR3 sequence (DNA): TGTGCCAGCAGACCAGGTGGACAGGCGAACACCGGGGAGCTGTTTTTT.

The V gene is TRBV2, the J gene TRBJ1-4; D possibly corresponds to TRBD1 (5 bases). V was clipped by 5 bases and J by 2 bases, with 21 bases between them. CDR1 is SNHLY, CDR2 FYNNEI, per germline. CDR3 size: 18 residues. CDR3 residues: CASSSQGPYRGTNEKLFF. The CDR3 region has the DNA TGTGCCAGCAGTTCCCAAGGGCCTTATCGGGGGACTAATGAAAAACTGTTTTTT. The whole variable domain, remainder taken from reference TRBV2 and TRBJ1-4, is EPEVTQTPSHQVTQMGQEVILRCVPISNHLYFYWYRQILGQKVEFLVSFYNNEISEKSEIFDDQFSVERPDGSNFTLKIRSTKLEDSAMYFCASSSQGPYRGTNEKLFFGSGTQLSVL.

The chain combines TRBV2 with TRBJ1-5, with a weak D call TRBD1 (6 bases). V lost 8 bases and J 1 base, leaving 12 bases between the germline ends. Germline loops: CDR1 SNHLY, CDR2 FYNNEI. This CDR3 is built from 14 residues. The CDR3 DNA reads TGTGCCAGCCAGCGGGACACCAGCAATCAGCCCCAGCATTTT. Residues: CASQRDTSNQPQHF.

This clone appeared a few times. The chain combines TRBV9 with TRBJ2-7; D might be TRBD1 (6 bases). CDR1 is SGDLS and CDR2 is YYNGEE in the germline V gene. V lost 5 bases and J 0 bases, leaving 9 bases between the germline ends. CDR3 size: 13 residues. CDR3: CASSGDNSYEQYF. CDR3 nucleotide sequence: TGTGCCAGCAGTGGGGACAACTCCTACGAGCAGTACTTC.

The chain couples TRBV5-1 to TRBJ2-7; 8 positions match TRBD1. CDR3 length equals 15 residues. The germline V gene encodes CDR1 SGHRS and CDR2 YFSETQ. V lost 1 base, J lost 3 bases, and 6 bases stayed unmatched. CDR3 sequence reads: CASSLQTTGDYEQYF. For the CDR3, the DNA is TGCGCCAGCAGCTTGCAAACGACAGGGGACTACGAGCAGTACTTC.